What follows is one T cell receptor beta chain and its context. These data originate in a study of blood T cell repertoires in COVID-19. Overall study: The study drew acute and convalescent COVID-19 samples from the United States, Italy and Spain. Sources were T cells, B-cell-depleted T cells, or PBMCs; the material itself was cDNA or gDNA.

This CDR3 is built from 15 residues. Source study methods: How many nucleated cells were present was estimated from reference gene primer amplification. Repertoires were generated with immunoSEQ multiplex PCR, while TCRdb's copy carries only in-frame clones and drops some. That table supplies the V and J calls and clone size; D and trimming were determined from the DNA. The table includes some 150,000 clones, about 85% detected once. Sequencing input: peripheral blood. The TCR was taken from a human donor in a cohort sampled during active COVID-19. The chain employs TRBV21-1 and TRBJ2-7; the DNA was not compared with TRBD1, the D call given in the table. TRBV21-1 is a pseudogene. This chain's CDR3 is CASTCGDRPAYEQYF. The CDR3 bases are TGTGCCAGCACCTGTGGGGACAGGCCTGCCTACGAGCAGTACTTC.